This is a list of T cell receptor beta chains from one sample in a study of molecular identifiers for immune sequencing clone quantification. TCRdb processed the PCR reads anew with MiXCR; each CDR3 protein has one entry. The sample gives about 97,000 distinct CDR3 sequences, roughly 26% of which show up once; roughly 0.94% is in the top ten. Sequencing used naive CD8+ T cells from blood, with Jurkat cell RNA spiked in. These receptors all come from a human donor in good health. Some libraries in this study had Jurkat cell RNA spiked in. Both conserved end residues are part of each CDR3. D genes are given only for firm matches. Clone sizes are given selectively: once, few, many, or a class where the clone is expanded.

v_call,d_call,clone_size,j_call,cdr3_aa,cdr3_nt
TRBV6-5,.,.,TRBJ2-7,CASSYYRTNEQYF,TGTGCCAGCAGTTACTACCGGACCAACGAGCAGTACTTC
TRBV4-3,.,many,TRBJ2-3,CASSQEPSGSTDTQYF,TGCGCCAGCAGCCAAGAACCCAGCGGGAGCACAGATACGCAGTATTTT
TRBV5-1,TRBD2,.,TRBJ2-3,CASSIGTSGQFTNTQYF,TGCGCCAGCAGCATCGGGACTAGCGGGCAATTCACAAATACGCAATATTTT
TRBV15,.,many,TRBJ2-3,CATSTRSRLITDTQYF,TGTGCCACCAGCACCAGATCTAGGCTTATCACAGATACGCAGTATTTT
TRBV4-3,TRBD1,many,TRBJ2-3,CASSQDRGQGQGTQYF,TGCGCCAGCAGCCAAGACAGGGGACAGGGGCAGGGTACGCAGTATTTT
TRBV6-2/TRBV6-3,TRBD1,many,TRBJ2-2,CASSSGQGGTGELFF,TGTGCCAGCAGCTCGGGACAGGGAGGGACCGGGGAGCTGTTTTTT
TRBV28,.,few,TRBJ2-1,CASSFGGSTYNEQFF,TGTGCCAGCAGTTTTGGTGGATCTACCTACAATGAGCAGTTCTTC
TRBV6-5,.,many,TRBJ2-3,CASRTRGTQYF,TGTGCCAGCAGGACGCGGGGTACGCAGTATTTT
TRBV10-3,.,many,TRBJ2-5,CAIRGGGDSLYQETQYF,TGTGCCATCAGGGGAGGGGGAGACTCCCTGTACCAAGAGACCCAGTACTTC
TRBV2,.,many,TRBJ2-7,CASKDSRPEQYF,TGTGCCAGCAAAGACTCGCGGCCCGAGCAGTACTTC
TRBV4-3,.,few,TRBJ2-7,CASSQDVGWSGGYEQYF,TGCGCCAGCAGCCAAGATGTCGGGTGGAGTGGGGGCTACGAGCAGTACTTC
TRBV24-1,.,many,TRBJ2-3,CATGRTTDTQYF,TGTGCCACCGGCAGAACCACAGATACGCAGTATTTT
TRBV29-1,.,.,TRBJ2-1,CSGSLGLSYNEQFF,TGCAGCGGATCGTTGGGGTTATCATACAATGAGCAGTTCTTC
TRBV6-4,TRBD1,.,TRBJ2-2,CASSPPGQTNARNTGELFF,TGTGCCAGCTCACCCCCGGGACAGACTAACGCAAGGAACACCGGGGAGCTGTTTTTT
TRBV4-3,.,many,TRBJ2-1,CASSPDSGSRSEQFF,TGCGCCAGCAGCCCGGACAGCGGGTCGAGAAGTGAGCAGTTCTTC
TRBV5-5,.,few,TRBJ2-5,CASSLSRVQETQYF,TGTGCCAGCAGCTTAAGCAGAGTACAAGAGACCCAGTACTTC